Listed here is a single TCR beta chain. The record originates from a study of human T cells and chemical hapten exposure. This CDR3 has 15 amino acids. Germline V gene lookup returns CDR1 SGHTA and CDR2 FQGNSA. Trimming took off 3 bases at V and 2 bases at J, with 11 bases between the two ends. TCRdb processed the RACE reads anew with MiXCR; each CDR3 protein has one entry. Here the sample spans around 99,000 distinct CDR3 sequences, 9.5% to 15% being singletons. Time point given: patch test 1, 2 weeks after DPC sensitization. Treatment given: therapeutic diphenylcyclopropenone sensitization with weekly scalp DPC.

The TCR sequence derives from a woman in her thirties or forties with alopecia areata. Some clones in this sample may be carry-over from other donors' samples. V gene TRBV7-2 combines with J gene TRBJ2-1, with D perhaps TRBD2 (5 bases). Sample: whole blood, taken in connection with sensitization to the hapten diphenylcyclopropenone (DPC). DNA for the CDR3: TGTGCCAGCAGCTTTTCCGGAGGACCCTACAATGAGCAGTTCTTC. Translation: CASSFSGGPYNEQFF.